This record concerns one T cell receptor beta chain sequence. This sample is drawn from a study of tumor-infiltrating lymphocytes in localized non-small cell lung cancer. The wider study: Patients included smokers and never-smokers with various histologies, some sampled after neoadjuvant chemotherapy.

Clones were read by immunoSEQ multiplex PCR, and TCRdb kept only the in-frame ones, dropping some. This repertoire shows approximately 15,000 clones, around 84% found once; its top ten account for about 9.4%. V dropped 5 bases and J dropped 8; count of bases not matched to a gene: 8. CDR1 and CDR2 from the germline V gene are SEHNR and FQNEAQ (reference sequence). The CDR3 runs 16 residues. The chain combines TRBV7-9 with TRBJ2-1; 14 bases agree with TRBD2. Sequencing was carried out using uninvolved lung tissue not adjacent to the tumor. The source is a human donor with non-small cell lung cancer. The CDR3 spells CASSPGTSGSADEQFF. The DNA of the CDR3 is TGTGCCAGCAGCCCTGGGACTAGCGGGAGCGCTGATGAGCAGTTCTTC.